The clone carrying this T cell receptor (beta chain) was found many times. Its antigen remains unidentified. The sample is drawn from a study of T-cell reconstitution after alpha-beta-depleted transplantation in children. Study-wide results and caveats: About two months after transplant, alpha-beta T cells reportedly came from several hundred expanded graft clones.

The ends were cut back, 1 base at V and 3 bases at J, with 3 bases in the middle. CDR1 and CDR2 from the germline V gene are SGHRS and YFSETQ. The CDR3 covers 12 residues. Unique molecular identifiers tagged the TCRbeta library. Each CDR3 protein gets one entry after TCRdb re-called the PCR reads with MiXCR. Counted here are some 150,000 distinct CDR3 sequences, 8% to 10% occurring once; the ten biggest clones make up 15% to 20%. The rearrangement links TRBV5-1 to TRBJ2-3; D is undetermined. The sequence derives from a female patient aged 2-9 years who had a stem cell transplant for congenital amegakaryocytic thrombocytopenia, so the T cells may come from the graft donor. The sequences come from PBMCs, mostly from graft donor cells, collected 180 days after TCRalphabeta/CD19-depleted stem cell transplant. The CDR3 here is CASSLWTDTQYF. The CDR3 DNA sequence: TGCGCCAGCAGCTTGTGGACAGATACGCAGTATTTT.